These 24 T cell receptor beta chains were sequenced from one sample in a study of blood T cells in healthy people across ages. Next came a second PCR, run for about 7 to 12 cycles, which used a sample-barcoded 5' primer along with a J-beta primer mix. MiXCR was run by TCRdb on the 5' RACE reads, yielding one entry per CDR3 protein. Seen here are under 2,000,000 distinct CDR3 sequences, about 49% observed once, and the top ten hold less than 2.5%. The sample taken for sequencing was blood. The source is a woman between 35 and 50 years old in good health.

This chain uses TRBV4-3 with TRBJ2-5, with 10 positions matching TRBD1. Germline CDR1 is LGHNA and CDR2 is YSLEER. The CDR3 length is 20 residues. The trim removed 4 bases at V and 4 bases at J, leaving 21 bases unmatched. CDR3 nucleotides: TGCGCCAGCAGCCCCCGAGGGTCCGGGACAGGGGAACGTTTCCGAGAGACCCAGTACTTC. Its protein is CASSPRGSGTGERFRETQYF.

This rearrangement joins TRBV15 to TRBJ2-1; the D gene is possibly TRBD2 (5 bases). Trimming removed 8 bases from V and 4 bases from J, with 12 bases in between. CDR1 and CDR2 (germline): LNHNV, YYDKDF (reference sequence). The CDR3 covers 13 residues. The CDR3 loop reads CATLKSGYNEQFF. CDR3 sequence (DNA): TGTGCCACCCTCAAGTCGGGGTACAATGAGCAGTTCTTC.

In this sample, this clonotype turned up a few times. This chain joins TRBV24-1 and TRBJ2-1; 8 bases fit TRBD1. The length of the CDR3 is 16 residues. Germline CDR1 KGHDR, CDR2 SFDVKD. Trimming at V came to 2 bases and at J to 5 bases, leaving 7 bases not matched to a gene. The CDR3 nucleotides are TGTGCCACCAGTGATTGGACCGGGACAGGTAACAATGAGCAGTTCTTC. Translated: CATSDWTGTGNNEQFF.

The chain links TRBV20-1 to TRBJ2-5, with D possibly matching TRBD1 (5 bases). V lost 3 bases to trimming and J lost 2 bases, with 10 bases between them. Germline CDR1 and CDR2: DFQATT and SNEGSKA (reference sequence). The CDR3 is 13 residues long. This CDR3 is CSASKGVQETQYF. DNA of the CDR3: TGCAGTGCTAGTAAAGGGGTACAAGAGACCCAGTACTTC.

The chain couples TRBV13 to TRBJ2-5; 7 nucleotides line up with TRBD2. J lost 2 bases, V lost 5 bases, and 8 bases had no gene match. The CDR3 runs 15 residues. Germline CDR1 reads PRHDT; CDR2 reads FYEKMQ (reference sequence). This CDR3 reads CASSQRSGVQETQYF. For the CDR3, the DNA is TGTGCCAGCAGCCAACGGAGCGGGGTTCAAGAGACCCAGTACTTC.

The chain links TRBV20-1 to TRBJ1-5; D ambiguous. Trimming shortened V by 3 bases and J by 11 bases, and 20 bases separated the two germline ends. Germline values: CDR1 DFQATT, CDR2 SNEGSKA (reference sequence). The CDR3 is 14 residues long. Here the CDR3 DNA reads TGCAGTGCTAGGATTGTTGGCCGGGGATTAGCCCAGCATTTT. Residues: CSARIVGRGLAQHF.

This clonotype has a handful of counts. The chain links TRBV6-2 or TRBV6-3 to TRBJ2-1; D gene unclear. Germline lookup yields CDR1 MNHEY and CDR2 SVGEGT. V dropped 6 bases and J dropped 0 bases, with 12 bases sitting between them. The CDR3 sequence is 15 residues long. In DNA form, the CDR3 reads TGTGCCAGCAGGGGTGACACCGGCTCCTACAATGAGCAGTTCTTC. Amino acids: CASRGDTGSYNEQFF.

The chain uses TRBV12-3 or TRBV12-4 and TRBJ2-3; TRBD1 matches at 7 bases. V lost 5 bases, J lost 6 bases, and 17 bases stayed unmatched. The CDR3 spans 17 residues. The CDR3 DNA sequence: TGTGCCAGCAGTAAGACAGGGTTTTCATCCACGGGGGATACGCAGTATTTT. Amino acids: CASSKTGFSSTGDTQYF.

This clonotype was recorded a few times. J is TRBJ2-7 and V is TRBV12-3 or TRBV12-4; 9 positions agree with TRBD1. This CDR3 comprises 14 residues. V dropped 5 bases and J dropped 3; count of bases not matched to a gene: 5. In DNA form, the CDR3 reads TGTGCCAGCAGTAGACAGGGGGGTTTCTACGAGCAGTACTTC. It specifies CASSRQGGFYEQYF.

This clonotype was detected only a few times. This chain connects TRBV15 to TRBJ1-2, with D possibly TRBD1 on 5 matching bases. The V end lost 1 base, the J end lost 8 bases, and 14 bases lay between the germline ends. CDR1 and CDR2 (germline): LNHNV, YYDKDF (reference sequence). CDR3 length: 14 amino acids. The CDR3 DNA is TGTGCCACCAGCAGAGGGGGGACCGATAGGGGCTACACCTTC. Protein sequence: CATSRGGTDRGYTF. Complete variable domain (other parts from reference TRBV15 and TRBJ1-2): DAMVIQNPRYQVTQFGKPVTLSCSQTLNHNVMYWYQQKSSQAPKLLFHYYDKDFNNEADTPDNFQSRRPNTSFCFLDIRSPGLGDTAMYLCATSRGGTDRGYTFGSGTRLTVV.

This clonotype was observed a handful of times. The rearrangement links TRBV20-1 to TRBJ1-2; 7 bases fit TRBD1. The CDR3 extends over 13 amino acids. CDR1 is DFQATT and CDR2 is SNEGSKA in the germline V gene (reference sequence). This CDR3 is CMRNIGTEYGYTF. For the CDR3, the DNA is TGCATGCGGAATATTGGGACAGAATATGGCTACACCTTC.

A word on this clonotype: A read error may be the cause here, since a much bigger clone is one base away. This sequence joins TRBV20-1 and TRBJ2-3, with unresolved D. The germline gives CDR1 DFQATT, CDR2 SNEGSKA (reference sequence). The V and J ends lost 3 bases and 4 bases respectively, with 8 bases between them. The CDR3 is made up of 12 amino acids. CDR3 sequence reads: CSASPSSDTQYF. The DNA for the CDR3 is TGCAGTGCTAGCCCCAGCTCAGATACGCAGTATTTT.

The chain is built from TRBV14 and TRBJ1-4; 8 bases map to TRBD1. Germline V gives CDR1 SGHDN, CDR2 FVKESK. The V segment lost 2 bases and the J segment 7 bases; nucleotides outside the gene matches: 9. This CDR3 is built from 16 residues. CDR3 bases: TGTGCCAGCAGCCAAACCCCCGGGACAGGAGTTGAAAAACTGTTTTTT. Translation gives CASSQTPGTGVEKLFF.

The sample holds one count of this clonotype. The chain has TRBV18 and TRBJ2-5, with 7 bases fitting TRBD1. The last part of the DNA fits TRBJ2-7 better; the J call may be wrong. This CDR3 contains 14 residues. Germline V gives CDR1 KGHSH, CDR2 LQKENI. The CDR3 nucleotides read TGTGCCAGCTCACACAGGGGACAGAGCTACGAGCAGTACTTC. Translating gives CASSHRGQSYEQYF.

J is TRBJ2-1 and V is TRBV15; D may match TRBD1 or TRBD2 (5 bases each). V was clipped by 5 bases and J by 4 bases, with 9 bases between them. The germline V gene encodes CDR1 LNHNV and CDR2 YYDKDF (reference sequence). This CDR3 comprises 13 residues. The CDR3 loop is CATSGDGYNEQFF. The CDR3 DNA follows: TGTGCCACCAGCGGGGACGGGTACAATGAGCAGTTCTTC.

This clonotype was picked up a small number of times. This chain connects TRBV20-1 to TRBJ2-1; D is undetermined. Germline V gene data show CDR1 as DFQATT and CDR2 as SNEGSKA (reference sequence). Trimming took off 3 bases at V and 3 bases at J, with 12 bases between the two ends. The CDR3 has 14 residues. CDR3 DNA: TGCAGTGCTAGGCTTCGGCTACTCTACAATGAGCAGTTCTTC. Protein sequence: CSARLRLLYNEQFF.

This rearrangement joins TRBV27 to TRBJ2-4; 8 bases agree with TRBD2. The CDR3 is 19 amino acids. V lost 6 bases and J lost 1; bases outside the gene matches: 17. Germline CDR1 reads MNHEY; CDR2 reads SMNVEV (reference sequence). The CDR3 bases are TGTGCCAGCAGCGAAAGCGGGGGCTCCCATATCAGGGCCAAAAACATTCAGTACTTC. Its translation: CASSESGGSHIRAKNIQYF.

The CDR3 loop is CASSQPPHPSGGSSYNEQFF. CDR3 bases: TGTGCCAGCAGCCAACCCCCCCACCCTAGCGGGGGGAGCTCCTACAATGAGCAGTTCTTC. The chain uses TRBV7-9 and TRBJ2-1; TRBD2 aligns across 11 bases. J was trimmed by 0 bases and V by 5 bases; bases with no gene match: 15. The V gene's germline CDR1 is SEHNR and CDR2 FQNEAQ (reference sequence). The CDR3 loop spans 20 amino acids.

V is TRBV11-2 and J is TRBJ2-3; D might be TRBD1 (6 bases). Trimming pared 3 bases from V and 2 bases from J, leaving 21 bases between. CDR1 is SGHAT, CDR2 FQNNGV, per germline. CDR3 length equals 18 residues. The CDR3 reads CASSFRGGPGPLTDTQYF. The CDR3 nucleotides are TGTGCCAGCAGCTTCCGAGGGGGACCTGGGCCCCTCACAGATACGCAGTATTTT.

The genes are TRBV11-1 and TRBJ2-1; 8 bases are a match to TRBD2. The trim removed 8 bases at V and 7 bases at J, leaving 4 bases unmatched. CDR1 is SGHAT, CDR2 FQDESV, per germline (reference sequence). This CDR3 region has 12 residues. The CDR3 here is CASGTRQNEQFF. DNA of the CDR3: TGTGCCAGCGGGACTAGGCAAAATGAGCAGTTCTTC.

The chain employs TRBV5-1 and TRBJ2-1; the D is unclear. The CDR3 consists of 15 residues. V was cut by 0 bases and J by 3 bases, with 10 bases left in between. Germline V gene sequence: CDR1 SGHRS, CDR2 YFSETQ. CDR3 amino acids: CASSLGGFNYNEQFF. The DNA for the CDR3 is TGCGCCAGCAGCTTGGGGGGATTTAACTACAATGAGCAGTTCTTC.

This clonotype appeared a single time. The V call is TRBV7-2, the J call TRBJ2-1, with a tentative D call TRBD2 (5 bases). The CDR3 totals 17 residues. Trimming stripped 3 bases from V and 1 base from J, with 16 bases between. Germline loops: CDR1 SGHTA, CDR2 FQGNSA. The CDR3 coding sequence is TGTGCCAGCAGCTTGAGCGTCCGGAGGAATTCCTACAATGAGCAGTTCTTC. Encoded protein: CASSLSVRRNSYNEQFF.

Only one count was recorded for this clonotype. This chain links TRBV6-2 or TRBV6-3 with TRBJ2-5; 9 bases match TRBD2. The J segment lost 6 bases and the V segment lost 2 bases, leaving 4 bases of the junction unmatched. The CDR3 loop spans 14 amino acids. Per the germline V gene, CDR1 is MNHEY and CDR2 is SVGEGT. The CDR3 region has the DNA TGTGCCAGCAGTTACGGACTAGCGACGAAGACCCAGTACTTC. As protein: CASSYGLATKTQYF.

The count of this clonotype is one. The gene calls are TRBV6-5 and TRBJ2-1, with D possibly called TRBD1 or TRBD2 (5 bases each). Germline CDR1 and CDR2: MNHEY and SVGAGI. The CDR3 spans 14 residues. V was clipped by 5 bases and J by 5 bases, with 13 bases between them. CDR3 sequence (DNA): TGTGCCAGCAGTGACGGGGCGGAGCACAATGAGCAGTTCTTC. Translated, it gives CASSDGAEHNEQFF.